The 12 T cell receptor beta chains presented below share a single source sample, sequenced in a study of memory CD4+ T cells and cytomegalovirus serostatus. Single viable CD3+CD4+CD8-CD45RO+ cells were sorted as the memory CD4+ T cells. Produced via immunoSEQ multiplex PCR; TCRdb's table is partial and in-frame only. The sample consists of 70,000 or so clones, approximately 78% of them appearing once. The sequenced material came from memory CD4+ T cells from blood. These receptors were collected from an adult in good health and CMV-seropositive.

This rearrangement joins TRBV29-1 to TRBJ2-5; 9 positions match TRBD2. CDR1 is SQVTM, CDR2 ANQGSEA, per germline. V trimming: 4 bases; J trimming: 0 bases; junction bases outside the gene matches: 9. This CDR3 has 16 residues. CDR3 in amino acids: CSVGGERGAYQETQYF. The CDR3 DNA reads as TGCAGCGTTGGGGGAGAGCGGGGGGCGTACCAAGAGACCCAGTACTTC.

The rearrangement joins TRBV7-6 to TRBJ2-3; the match to TRBD1 covers 7 bases. J lost 2 bases, V lost 5 bases, and 4 bases had no gene match. This CDR3 is 14 amino acids long. Looked up from germline, CDR1 is SGHVS and CDR2 is FNYEAQ. The CDR3 nucleotides read TGTGCCAGCAGCCCAGGGGGAATCACAGATACGCAGTATTTT. It translates to CASSPGGITDTQYF.

The gene calls are TRBV29-1 and TRBJ2-1; D uncertain. Germline-derived CDR1 and CDR2 are SQVTM and ANQGSEA. V was shortened by 5 bases and J by 7 bases, with 12 bases between the two germline ends. The CDR3 extends over 12 amino acids. This CDR3 is CSVRLMRNEQFF. The CDR3 DNA is TGCAGCGTTCGGTTGATGCGGAATGAGCAGTTCTTC.

The chain employs TRBV28 and TRBJ1-4; D call uncertain. The CDR3 length is 11 residues. Between the trimmed V and J ends, which lost 7 bases and 11 bases, there was a span of 11 bases. Germline V lookup: CDR1 MDHEN, CDR2 SYDVKM. CDR3 nucleotide sequence: TGTGCCAGCACGGAGGAAGGGAAACTGTTTTTT. It is translated as CASTEEGKLFF.

This clone was counted a few times. The gene calls are TRBV11-2 and TRBJ2-7; 9 bases are a match to TRBD1. This CDR3 is 15 amino acids long. V lost 3 bases, J lost 4 bases, and 7 bases stayed unmatched. Per the germline V gene, CDR1 is SGHAT and CDR2 is FQNNGV. For the CDR3, the DNA is TGTGCCAGCAGCTTGTTACAGGGGGCGACTTACGAGCAGTACTTC. Its translation: CASSLLQGATYEQYF.

The V and J genes are TRBV30 and TRBJ2-1; D is undetermined. V was clipped by 5 bases and J by 3 bases, with 5 bases between them. Germline V gene data show CDR1 as GTSNPN and CDR2 as SVGIG (reference sequence). This CDR3 has 11 residues. The CDR3 nucleotides are TGTGCCTGGTCCAACTACAATGAGCAGTTCTTC. It encodes CAWSNYNEQFF.

V is TRBV4-1 and J is TRBJ2-3; D is perhaps TRBD2 (6 bases). The germline CDR1 and CDR2 sequences are MGHRA and YSYEKL. The CDR3 contains 15 residues. Trimming pared 0 bases from V and 5 bases from J, leaving 12 bases between. The CDR3 is CASSQDREHIDTQYF. The CDR3 region has the DNA TGCGCCAGCAGCCAAGATCGGGAGCATATAGATACGCAGTATTTT.

Details on this clone: The junction shows a germline mismatch at one end, possibly a read error. The chain carries TRBV5-1 and TRBJ2-2, with D unresolved. CDR1 and CDR2 (germline): SGHRS, YFSETQ. The CDR3 length is 15 residues. CDR3 protein: CTSSLEGRSTGELFF. The CDR3 DNA follows: TGCACCAGCAGCTTGGAAGGCCGGAGCACCGGGGAGCTGTTTTTT.

The gene calls are TRBV5-1 and TRBJ1-6; 10 nucleotides line up with TRBD1. The V and J ends lost 1 base and 10 bases, in that order; junction bases with no gene match: 5. CDR1 SGHRS and CDR2 YFSETQ come from the germline V gene. The CDR3 is 15 residues long. CDR3 residues: CASSLSGTGVSPLHF. CDR3 in DNA: TGCGCCAGCAGCTTGTCCGGGACAGGGGTCTCACCCCTCCACTTT.

V usage is TRBV28 and J usage is TRBJ1-3; D remains unclear. The CDR3 consists of 17 residues. V lost 5 bases and J 4 bases, leaving 21 bases between the germline ends. CDR1 and CDR2 (germline): MDHEN, SYDVKM. The CDR3 region has the DNA TGTGCCAGCAGTCCAATCCCGACGGTTCCGACCGGAAACACCATATATTTT. Translation gives CASSPIPTVPTGNTIYF.

J is TRBJ1-2 and V is TRBV30, with TRBD1 matching over 8 bases. Germline V CDR1 and CDR2: GTSNPN, SVGIG (reference sequence). V gave up 4 bases and J gave up 7 bases; unmatched junction bases: 8. CDR3 size: 13 residues. CDR3: CAWTGGARGGYTF. The CDR3 nucleotides read TGTGCCTGGACAGGGGGCGCAAGGGGTGGCTACACCTTC.

The rearrangement uses TRBV19 and TRBJ1-2; TRBD1 might be the D (6 bases). Trimming removed 3 bases from V and 4 bases from J, with 12 bases in between. The CDR3 runs to 14 residues. CDR1 and CDR2 from the germline V gene are LNHDA and SQIVND (reference sequence). CDR3 loop: CASSIRGDVYGYTF. CDR3 in DNA: TGTGCCAGTAGTATTAGGGGGGACGTCTATGGCTACACCTTC.